The clone carrying this T cell receptor (beta chain) has a handful of counts. TCRdb re-analysed the 5' RACE reads in MiXCR, keeping a single row per CDR3 protein. The sample consists of fewer than 100,000 distinct CDR3 sequences, under 15% of them appearing once. The data were taken from a study of early T cells in non-severe SARS-CoV-2 infection. For the study at large: From unsorted whole blood, bulk RNA was sequenced, and the chains remained unpaired.

The V end was cut by 0 bases, the J end by 5 bases, with 19 bases between. CDR3 length equals 17 residues. Germline V gene sequence: CDR1 SGHRS, CDR2 YFSETQ. The chain combines TRBV5-1 with TRBJ2-3; a weak D match, TRBD1 (6 bases). This clonotype originated in an adult who was a healthcare worker with PCR-confirmed SARS-CoV-2 infection or an uninfected control (not recorded which). Sample: whole blood. CDR3 nucleotides: TGCGCCAGCAGCTTGGTGGCCACCCTTGGGGGCCGAGATACGCAGTATTTT. It specifies CASSLVATLGGRDTQYF.